A single sample gave rise to the 16 T cell receptor beta chains below, sequenced in a study of cytomegalovirus exposure and HLA in healthy donors (dated by TCRdb to about 2017). Library method: the immunoSEQ multiplex PCR assay. For the multiplex PCR, a mixture combining 60 forward primers for TCR Vbeta segments and 13 reverse primers for TCR Jbeta segments was used. TCRdb re-hosts the immuneACCESS table, in-frame sequences only. Its copies lack some clones; in the studies checked, an unresolved V gene accounts for under half of them, and the cause for the rest is not known. A total of 110,000 or so clones appear in this sample, nearly 15% of them only once. Of the sample, about 0.79% falls within the top ten clones. Sequencing input: PBMCs. The receptors shown here come from a female donor in good health and CMV-seronegative.

This CDR3 is CASSLSYEQYF. The CDR3 DNA sequence: TGTGCCAGCAGCCTCTCCTACGAGCAGTACTTC. V and J are TRBV7-3 and TRBJ2-7; D ambiguous. V was trimmed by 5 bases and J by 0 bases, leaving 2 bases between them. The germline V gene has CDR1 SGHTA and CDR2 FQGTGA. The CDR3 sequence is 11 residues long. The full variable domain, rest sourced from reference TRBV7-3 and TRBJ2-7, is GAGVSQTPSNKVTEKGKYVELRCDPISGHTALYWYRQSLGQGPEFLIYFQGTGAADDSGLPNDRFFAVRPEGSVSTLKIQRTERGDSAVYLCASSLSYEQYFGPGTRLTVT.

The table lists this clone with a few counts. The CDR3 is CASSIGGVTGELFF. The CDR3 nucleotides are TGTGCCAGTAGTATTGGGGGGGTCACCGGGGAGCTGTTTTTT. The chain recombines TRBV19 with TRBJ2-2, with 7 bases matching TRBD2. Unmatched junction bases numbered 2, after V lost 3 bases and J lost 4 bases. The CDR3 is made up of 14 amino acids. Germline CDR1 and CDR2: LNHDA and SQIVND (reference sequence).

The chain is built from TRBV11-2 and TRBJ2-2, with D perhaps matching TRBD2 (5 bases). Trimming shortened V by 7 bases and J by 0 bases, and 9 bases separated the two germline ends. CDR1 is SGHAT and CDR2 is FQNNGV in the germline V gene. The CDR3 extends over 14 amino acids. Written as DNA, the CDR3 is TGTGCCAGCACTGAAGCGGCGAACACCGGGGAGCTGTTTTTT. Its translation: CASTEAANTGELFF.

There are a few counts of this clone. This chain uses TRBV29-1 with TRBJ2-5; 9 bases are shared with TRBD2. With the DNA end fitting TRBJ2-7 better, the J assignment may be wrong. This CDR3 contains 12 residues. Germline values: CDR1 SQVTM, CDR2 ANQGSEA. CDR3 amino acids: CSVQRGVYEQYF. DNA of the CDR3: TGCAGCGTGCAGCGGGGGGTCTACGAGCAGTACTTC.

The chain recombines TRBV30 with TRBJ1-4; no clear D. Germline CDR1 GTSNPN, CDR2 SVGIG (reference sequence). This CDR3 contains 14 residues. The ends were cut back, 1 base at V and 3 bases at J, with 9 bases in the middle. The CDR3 sequence is CAWSAGLSNEKLFF. The CDR3 nucleotides are TGTGCCTGGAGTGCAGGCCTTTCTAATGAAAAACTGTTTTTT.

This clone has just a few counts. The chain employs TRBV19 and TRBJ1-4, with D possibly being TRBD1 (6 bases). This CDR3 region has 15 residues. Per germline, CDR1 LNHDA and CDR2 SQIVND (reference sequence). Trimming stripped 7 bases from V and 0 bases from J, with 12 bases between. The CDR3 loop reads CASTQGIATNEKLFF. CDR3 nucleotides: TGTGCCAGTACCCAGGGGATTGCAACTAATGAAAAACTGTTTTTT.

This clone was observed a handful of times. The V call is TRBV7-9, the J call TRBJ2-5, with 8 bases aligning to TRBD1. Trimming cost V 5 bases and J 5 bases; bases outside gene matches: 10. Germline V CDR1 and CDR2: SEHNR, FQNEAQ (reference sequence). This CDR3 has 15 residues. CDR3 amino acids: CASSRNQGAGETQYF. The CDR3 DNA sequence: TGTGCCAGCAGCCGGAATCAGGGGGCTGGGGAGACCCAGTACTTC.

The rearrangement links TRBV5-1 to TRBJ1-3; no clear D. V lost 5 bases and J 0 bases, leaving 12 bases between the germline ends. The germline CDR1 and CDR2 sequences are SGHRS and YFSETQ. CDR3 length equals 15 residues. The DNA for the CDR3 is TGCGCCAGCAGACAACTACTGAGCTCTGGAAACACCATATATTTT. Protein: CASRQLLSSGNTIYF. Together with reference TRBV5-1 and TRBJ1-3, the CDR3 gives the full variable domain: KAGVTQTPRYLIKTRGQQVTLSCSPISGHRSVSWYQQTPGQGLQFLFEYFSETQRNKGNFPGRFSGRQFSNSRSEMNVSTLELGDSALYLCASRQLLSSGNTIYFGEGSWLTVV.

This clone was counted only a few times. The gene calls are TRBV29-1 and TRBJ1-2; 8 bases line up with TRBD1. J gave up 8 bases and V 8 bases, and 13 bases lay outside the gene matches. The germline CDR1 and CDR2 sequences are SQVTM and ANQGSEA. This CDR3 comprises 13 residues. CDR3 amino acids: CSFDPLTGGGYTF. CDR3 DNA sequence: TGCAGCTTCGACCCTCTTACAGGGGGGGGCTACACCTTC.

This clone has more than one count but fewer than ten. The rearrangement uses TRBV10-3 and TRBJ1-4; perhaps TRBD1 as D (6 bases). This CDR3 has 12 residues. Germline assignment: CDR1 ENHRY and CDR2 SYGVKD. V shed 10 bases and J shed 7 bases, with 13 bases lying between them. The CDR3 bases are TGTGCCAGCGCAGGGGAAGGTGAAAAACTGTTTTTT. It yields the protein CASAGEGEKLFF.

The chain carries TRBV5-1 and TRBJ2-1; the D gene is possibly TRBD1 (5 bases). This CDR3 comprises 15 residues. V gave up 4 bases and J gave up 0 bases, with 11 bases separating them. Germline-derived CDR1 and CDR2 are SGHRS and YFSETQ. The CDR3 nucleotides read TGCGCCAGCAGCCCCGACAGCAGCTCCTACAATGAGCAGTTCTTC. It is translated as CASSPDSSSYNEQFF.

This clone was detected only a few times. The gene calls are TRBV9 and TRBJ2-7; 10 bases map to TRBD2. The V and J ends lost 0 bases and 4 bases, in that order; junction bases with no gene match: 7. Germline V gene sequence: CDR1 SGDLS, CDR2 YYNGEE. The CDR3 extends over 16 amino acids. CDR3: CASSVGASGGGYEQYF. CDR3 nucleotides: TGTGCCAGCAGCGTAGGGGCTAGCGGGGGAGGTTACGAGCAGTACTTC.

The CDR3 DNA sequence: TGCGCCAGCAGCCGGGACAGGGCGAGCACTGAAGCTTTCTTT. Amino acid sequence: CASSRDRASTEAFF. This sequence joins TRBV5-1 and TRBJ1-1, with 9 bases lining up with TRBD1. Per the germline V gene, CDR1 is SGHRS and CDR2 is YFSETQ. V dropped 4 bases and J dropped 4; count of bases not matched to a gene: 5. The CDR3 length is 14 residues.

The chain employs TRBV19 and TRBJ2-3, with 8 nucleotides matching TRBD2. CDR1 LNHDA and CDR2 SQIVND come from the germline V gene (reference sequence). Trimming cost V 2 bases and J 1 base; bases outside gene matches: 2. The CDR3 spans 15 residues. In nucleotides, the CDR3 is TGTGCCAGTAGTATAAGGCGGGGGGGCACAGATACGCAGTATTTT. Protein sequence: CASSIRRGGTDTQYF.

This clone has only a few counts. The CDR3 DNA reads TGTGCCAGCAGTGTGAGGGAGACCCAGTACTTC. It encodes CASSVRETQYF. The chain joins TRBV6-1 to TRBJ2-5; no firm D call. Deletions cut 4 bases from V and 5 bases from J, with 5 bases between. The CDR3 is 11 residues long. The germline CDR1 and CDR2 sequences are MNHNS and SASEGT.

This chain joins TRBV21-1 and TRBJ1-1; the table's D gene call, TRBD1, was not cross checked with the DNA. TRBV21-1 is a recognized pseudogene. CDR3 size: 14 residues. Written as DNA, the CDR3 is TGTGCCAGCAGCCGCAAGGGGGCTGACACTGAAGCTTTCTTT. Its protein product is CASSRKGADTEAFF.